These 27 T cell receptor beta chains came from one sample sequenced in a study of blood T cell repertoires in COVID-19. Assay used: immunoSEQ multiplex PCR; TCRdb lists only in-frame clones, some missing. The sample gives about 74,000 clones, roughly four fifths of which show up once; approximately 35% is in the top ten. Sequences were obtained from peripheral blood. The receptors here all came from a man in his 70s with acute or convalescent COVID-19.

The chain carries TRBV6-5 and TRBJ2-4, with D maybe TRBD2 (6 bases). Trimming stripped 7 bases from V and 0 bases from J, with 13 bases between. Germline V gene sequence: CDR1 MNHEY, CDR2 SVGAGI. The CDR3 totals 15 residues. CDR3 residues: CASIAGLTAKNIQYF. The CDR3, as DNA: TGTGCCAGCATCGCAGGACTAACAGCCAAAAACATTCAGTACTTC.

The chain has TRBV2 and TRBJ2-5, with D possibly TRBD1 on 6 matching bases. The V gene lost 0 bases and the J gene lost 2 bases, with 10 bases spanning the gap. CDR3 length equals 15 residues. Germline V gene lookup returns CDR1 SNHLY and CDR2 FYNNEI. Here the CDR3 DNA reads TGTGCCAGCAGTGAAGCTTGGGGACAACAAGAGACCCAGTACTTC. As protein: CASSEAWGQQETQYF.

The CDR3 bases are TGTGCCAGCAGCCAGGAGACAGGGTATCAGCCCCAGCATTTT. Residues: CASSQETGYQPQHF. The V and J genes are TRBV3-1 (or the pseudogene TRBV3-2) and TRBJ1-5; TRBD1 aligns across 7 bases. With V trimmed by 3 bases and J by 5 bases, 4 bases remained unmatched. The CDR3 is 14 amino acids. Germline CDR1 is LGHDT and CDR2 is YNNKEL (reference sequence).

The chain carries TRBV28 and TRBJ1-2; D is perhaps TRBD1 (6 bases). Germline assignment: CDR1 MDHEN and CDR2 SYDVKM. This CDR3 spans 14 amino acids. Trimming shortened V by 5 bases and J by 7 bases, and 17 bases separated the two germline ends. In nucleotides, the CDR3 is TGTGCCAGCAGTCTGGACAGCCGAAGCTCTGGCTACACCTTC. Protein product: CASSLDSRSSGYTF.

This sequence joins TRBV5-4 and TRBJ2-3; 7 positions match TRBD2. Germline CDR1 is SGHNT and CDR2 is YYREEE (reference sequence). The CDR3 runs 15 residues. After removal of 0 bases from V and 2 bases from J, the junction contained 3 bases not matched to a gene. The CDR3 here is CASSLESGNTDTQYF. The CDR3 DNA reads TGTGCCAGCAGCTTGGAAAGCGGGAACACAGATACGCAGTATTTT. Using reference TRBV5-4 and TRBJ2-3 for the parts outside the CDR3, the full variable domain is ETGVTQSPTHLIKTRGQQVTLRCSSQSGHNTVSWYQQALGQGPQFIFQYYREEENGRGNFPPRFSGLQFPNYSSELNVNALELDDSALYLCASSLESGNTDTQYFGPGTRLTVL.

The J gene is TRBJ2-7, the V gene TRBV2; possible D gene TRBD1, 5 bases. CDR1 is SNHLY, CDR2 FYNNEI, per germline. The CDR3 has 14 amino acids. V gave up 1 base and J gave up 0 bases, with 7 bases separating them. The CDR3 DNA is TGTGCCAGCAGTGAAGGACAGAGCTCCTACGAGCAGTACTTC. Translating it yields CASSEGQSSYEQYF.

The chain couples TRBV29-1 to TRBJ2-5; the match to TRBD2 covers 9 bases. The CDR3 sequence is 12 residues long. After removal of 5 bases from V and 4 bases from J, the junction contained 2 bases not matched to a gene. Germline V gene sequence: CDR1 SQVTM, CDR2 ANQGSEA. The CDR3 spells CSVLLAGETQYF. DNA of the CDR3: TGCAGCGTTTTACTAGCGGGAGAGACCCAGTACTTC.

This sequence joins TRBV7-9 and TRBJ2-2; 14 nucleotides align to TRBD2. The germline gives CDR1 SEHNR, CDR2 FQNEAQ (reference sequence). The CDR3 extends over 16 amino acids. Trimming removed 6 bases from V and 4 bases from J; junction bases left unmatched: 4. The CDR3 region has the DNA TGTGCCAGCAGTGGGACTAGCGGGAGTGGCACCGGGGAGCTGTTTTTT. As protein: CASSGTSGSGTGELFF.

The chain joins TRBV4-3 to TRBJ1-1; 12 bases match TRBD1. The CDR3 runs to 16 residues. Germline-derived CDR1 and CDR2 are LGHNA and YSLEER. Losses at the gene ends were 0 bases for V and 4 bases for J; bases not matched to a gene: 3. CDR3 residues: CASSQDKGQGATEAFF. The CDR3 coding sequence is TGCGCCAGCAGCCAAGATAAGGGACAGGGGGCCACTGAAGCTTTCTTT.

This chain connects TRBV5-4 to TRBJ2-7, with TRBD1 matching 7 bases. Germline V CDR1 and CDR2: SGHNT, YYREEE (reference sequence). The trim removed 4 bases at V and 7 bases at J, leaving 11 bases unmatched. The CDR3 is made up of 14 amino acids. CDR3 sequence (DNA): TGTGCCAGCAGCACCGACGGACAGGCTGTGGAGCAGTACTTC. Encoded protein: CASSTDGQAVEQYF.

V is TRBV27 and J is TRBJ2-5, with TRBD1 as a possible D gene (7 bases). V was shortened by 0 bases and J by 5 bases, with 13 bases between the two germline ends. The germline V gene has CDR1 MNHEY and CDR2 SMNVEV (reference sequence). CDR3 length: 15 amino acids. CDR3 sequence reads: CASSLSPTGRETQYF. The CDR3 DNA follows: TGTGCCAGCAGTTTATCCCCGACAGGGAGGGAGACCCAGTACTTC.

This sequence joins TRBV28 and TRBJ2-6, with 14 bases lining up with TRBD2. The CDR3 covers 18 residues. CDR1 is MDHEN and CDR2 is SYDVKM in the germline V gene. V was clipped by 6 bases and J by 0 bases; unmatched bases: 4. The CDR3 DNA is TGTGCCAGCAGGGGGACTAGCGGGGGAAACTCTGGGGCCAACGTCCTGACTTTC. Encoded protein: CASRGTSGGNSGANVLTF. Using reference TRBV28 and TRBJ2-6 for the parts outside the CDR3, the full variable domain is DVKVTQSSRYLVKRTGEKVFLECVQDMDHENMFWYRQDPGLGLRLIYFSYDVKMKEKGDIPEGYSVSREKKERFSLILESASTNQTSMYLCASRGTSGGNSGANVLTFGAGSRLTVL.

The sample holds one count of this clone. V usage is TRBV2 and J usage is TRBJ2-2, with 8 bases that match TRBD1. The CDR3 totals 14 residues. V trimming: 7 bases; J trimming: 7 bases; junction bases outside the gene matches: 8. Germline V gene data show CDR1 as SNHLY and CDR2 as FYNNEI. The CDR3 DNA follows: TGTGCCAGCATGTCAGGGGGCGCGGGCGGGGAGCTGTTTTTT. Its protein product is CASMSGGAGGELFF.

The chain links TRBV5-4 to TRBJ1-6; TRBD1 aligns across 11 bases. Germline values: CDR1 SGHNT, CDR2 YYREEE (reference sequence). The CDR3 is 15 amino acids. Trimming at V came to 4 bases and at J to 6 bases, leaving 3 bases not matched to a gene. The CDR3 DNA reads as TGTGCCAGCAGCCCGGGACAGGGGGGTAATTCACCCCTCCACTTT. Translated, it gives CASSPGQGGNSPLHF.

This chain uses TRBV7-9 with TRBJ1-1, with a weak D call TRBD1 (5 bases). Germline values: CDR1 SEHNR, CDR2 FQNEAQ (reference sequence). CDR3 length equals 12 residues. V was pared by 4 bases and J by 12 bases, with 15 bases between. The CDR3 reads CASSSDSVKTFF. CDR3 nucleotide sequence: TGTGCCAGCAGCTCCGACAGTGTGAAAACTTTCTTT.

V gene TRBV3-1 (or the pseudogene TRBV3-2) combines with J gene TRBJ2-1, with D perhaps matching TRBD2 (5 bases). The germline gives CDR1 LGHDT, CDR2 YNNKEL (reference sequence). This CDR3 has 12 residues. V gave up 0 bases and J gave up 12 bases, with 9 bases separating them. The CDR3 loop reads CASSQDTRGQFF. The CDR3 nucleotides are TGTGCCAGCAGCCAAGATACCCGGGGGCAGTTCTTC.

V is TRBV2 and J is TRBJ2-2, with D tentatively TRBD2 (5 bases). The CDR3 runs 13 residues. Germline V gene sequence: CDR1 SNHLY, CDR2 FYNNEI. V was clipped by 6 bases and J by 5 bases, with 10 bases between them. The CDR3 DNA is TGTGCCAGCAGCCGGACTCCGACCGGGGAGCTGTTTTTT. As protein: CASSRTPTGELFF.

V and J are TRBV7-2 and TRBJ1-5; the match to TRBD1 covers 8 bases. From germline, CDR1 is SGHTA and CDR2 FQGNSA. This CDR3 region has 18 residues. V gave up 0 bases and J gave up 0 bases; unmatched junction bases: 7. In DNA, the CDR3 is TGTGCCAGCAGCTTAGCGTCTCAGGGGGCCTTTAGCAATCAGCCCCAGCATTTT. It translates to CASSLASQGAFSNQPQHF.

The chain has TRBV27 and TRBJ2-7; a weak D match, TRBD1 (6 bases). Germline-derived CDR1 and CDR2 are MNHEY and SMNVEV (reference sequence). The germline V and J ends were trimmed by 4 bases and 4 bases, with 17 bases remaining between them. The CDR3 is 15 residues long. The CDR3: CASSSYRVGAYEQYF. DNA of the CDR3: TGTGCCAGCAGTTCCTACAGGGTCGGGGCTTACGAGCAGTACTTC.

The chain is built from TRBV7-2 and TRBJ2-2; D may be TRBD2 (6 bases). Germline V lookup: CDR1 SGHTA, CDR2 FQGNSA. The CDR3 contains 13 residues. V dropped 5 bases and J dropped 5 bases, with 9 bases sitting between them. CDR3 nucleotide sequence: TGTGCCAGCAGCCCGACTAGAACCGGGGAGCTGTTTTTT. Protein: CASSPTRTGELFF.

V is TRBV6-5 and J is TRBJ2-1, with D uncertain. V was pared by 6 bases and J by 3 bases, with 9 bases between. The germline CDR1 and CDR2 sequences are MNHEY and SVGAGI. The CDR3 runs to 13 residues. The CDR3 loop is CASRRGFYNEQFF. The CDR3, as DNA: TGTGCCAGCAGACGAGGATTCTACAATGAGCAGTTCTTC.

This sequence joins TRBV9 and TRBJ1-1, with D maybe TRBD1 (5 bases). The CDR3 spans 15 residues. Germline V CDR1 and CDR2: SGDLS, YYNGEE. Trimming left V 0 bases short and J 0 bases short, with 9 bases between. CDR3 bases: TGTGCCAGCAGCGTAGCGGGGGGGATGAACACTGAAGCTTTCTTT. Its translation is CASSVAGGMNTEAFF. Full variable domain (missing parts from reference TRBV9 and TRBJ1-1): DSGVTQTPKHLITATGQRVTLRCSPRSGDLSVYWYQQSLDQGLQFLIQYYNGEERAKGNILERFSAQQFPDLHSELNLSSLELGDSALYFCASSVAGGMNTEAFFGQGTRLTVV.

The rearrangement uses TRBV7-2 and TRBJ2-7, with 7 bases fitting TRBD2. This CDR3 spans 14 amino acids. Germline V gene sequence: CDR1 SGHTA, CDR2 FQGNSA. The V segment lost 4 bases and the J segment 6 bases; nucleotides outside the gene matches: 9. CDR3 sequence (DNA): TGTGCCAGCAGCTCGGCGGGGGTAGCGGGCGAGCAGTACTTC. It translates to CASSSAGVAGEQYF. Complete variable domain (other parts from reference TRBV7-2 and TRBJ2-7): GAGVSQSPSNKVTEKGKDVELRCDPISGHTALYWYRQSLGQGLEFLIYFQGNSAPDKSGLPSDRFSAERTGGSVSTLTIQRTQQEDSAVYLCASSSAGVAGEQYFGPGTRLTVT.

The V gene is TRBV7-2, the J gene TRBJ2-7; 7 bases are a match to TRBD1. The J segment lost 0 bases and the V segment lost 2 bases, leaving 4 bases of the junction unmatched. The CDR3 runs 15 residues. From germline, CDR1 is SGHTA and CDR2 FQGNSA. The CDR3 is CASSLRAGGSYEQYF. The CDR3, as DNA: TGTGCCAGCAGCTTACGGGCAGGGGGCTCCTACGAGCAGTACTTC.

This clone was observed once. V gene TRBV3-1 (or the pseudogene TRBV3-2) combines with J gene TRBJ1-2; TRBD1 matches 8 bases. The CDR3 is 16 amino acids. Losses at the gene ends were 4 bases for V and 4 bases for J; bases not matched to a gene: 11. Germline V gene lookup returns CDR1 LGHDT and CDR2 YNNKEL (reference sequence). CDR3 region: CASSPGLLQGAYGYTF. The CDR3 DNA is TGTGCCAGCAGCCCTGGTCTTCTCCAGGGGGCCTATGGCTACACCTTC.

This chain links TRBV15 with TRBJ2-3; no reliable D call. The germline V and J ends were trimmed by 0 bases and 4 bases, with 8 bases remaining between them. Germline V lookup: CDR1 LNHNV, CDR2 YYDKDF (reference sequence). CDR3 length equals 14 residues. Written as DNA, the CDR3 is TGTGCCACCAGCAGAGAATACGGTTCAGATACGCAGTATTTT. It translates to CATSREYGSDTQYF. The full variable domain, with the rest looked up from reference TRBV15 and TRBJ2-3, is DAMVIQNPRYQVTQFGKPVTLSCSQTLNHNVMYWYQQKSSQAPKLLFHYYDKDFNNEADTPDNFQSRRPNTSFCFLDIRSPGLGDTAMYLCATSREYGSDTQYFGPGTRLTVL.

The chain employs TRBV3-1 (or the pseudogene TRBV3-2) and TRBJ2-4; no firm D call. Trimming cost V 0 bases and J 7 bases, with 4 bases left between them. CDR1 is LGHDT and CDR2 is YNNKEL in the germline V gene (reference sequence). This CDR3 spans 12 amino acids. In nucleotides, the CDR3 is TGTGCCAGCAGCCAAGAACGGAACATTCAGTACTTC. This sequence encodes CASSQERNIQYF.